What follows is one T cell receptor (beta chain) and its context. Trimming took off 4 bases at V and 3 bases at J, with 13 bases between the two ends. There are 15 residues in the CDR3. Germline values: CDR1 SGHTA, CDR2 FQGNSA. This sample was taken from a study of blood T cells in healthy people across ages. The use of a sample-barcoded 5' primer and a J-beta primer mix characterized a second PCR of roughly 6 to 11 cycles. TCRdb re-called the 5' RACE reads with MiXCR, one entry per CDR3 protein. Of over 1,500,000 distinct CDR3 sequences listed, roughly 49% are singletons. This receptor was obtained from a woman between 40 and 50 years old in good health. The chain recombines TRBV7-2 with TRBJ2-1; D unresolved. Material for sequencing was blood. The CDR3 DNA is TGTGCCAGCAGCTCGGACCCTGCAAGCTACAATGAGCAGTTCTTC. It codes for CASSSDPASYNEQFF. Full variable domain (outside the CDR3, taken from reference TRBV7-2 and TRBJ2-1): GAGVSQSPSNKVTEKGKDVELRCDPISGHTALYWYRQSLGQGLEFLIYFQGNSAPDKSGLPSDRFSAERTGGSVSTLTIQRTQQEDSAVYLCASSSDPASYNEQFFGPGTRLTVL.